Shown below are 10 T cell receptor beta chains from a single sample sequenced in a study of T cell repertoires in cytomegalovirus infection. TCRdb used MiXCR to reprocess the reads, holding one entry per CDR3 protein. The repertoire has hundreds of thousands of distinct CDR3 sequences, less than 40% of them found once; the top ten carry around 2.8%. The sample consisted of PBMCs. The source is a human donor in good health (CMV status not recorded). Some clones in this sample may be carry-over from other donors' samples.

The chain couples TRBV4-1 to TRBJ2-3; 8 bases line up with TRBD2. CDR3 size: 14 residues. From germline, CDR1 is MGHRA and CDR2 YSYEKL. The trim removed 2 bases at V and 3 bases at J, leaving 1 base unmatched. The CDR3 protein is CASSQTSGTDTQYF. The CDR3 DNA is TGCGCCAGCAGCCAAACTAGCGGAACAGATACGCAGTATTTT.

This clonotype turned up a few times. The rearrangement links TRBV5-5 to TRBJ2-2; TRBD1 is a possible D gene (5 bases). Trimming pared 5 bases from V and 2 bases from J, leaving 13 bases between. Germline V CDR1 and CDR2: SGHKS, YYEKEE (reference sequence). This CDR3 has 15 residues. The CDR3 sequence is CASRQTGSNTGELFF. CDR3 nucleotides: TGTGCCAGCAGGCAAACAGGATCCAACACCGGGGAGCTGTTTTTT.

CDR3 residues: CSASRGSANTEAFF. CDR3 bases: TGCAGTGCTAGCCGGGGCAGTGCGAACACTGAAGCTTTCTTT. This sequence joins TRBV20-1 and TRBJ1-1, with D maybe TRBD1 (5 bases). CDR1 DFQATT and CDR2 SNEGSKA come from the germline V gene (reference sequence). V was cut by 3 bases and J by 1 base, with 12 bases left in between. This CDR3 comprises 14 residues.

This clonotype was seen a few times. The CDR3 here is CASSNDLGDADTEAFF. In nucleotides, the CDR3 is TGTGCCAGCAGTAACGACTTGGGGGATGCTGACACTGAAGCTTTCTTT. This sequence joins TRBV2 and TRBJ1-1; D is possibly TRBD1 (5 bases). V was pared by 5 bases and J by 3 bases, with 19 bases between. Per the germline V gene, CDR1 is SNHLY and CDR2 is FYNNEI. The CDR3 spans 16 residues.

This clonotype was picked up many times. The CDR3 protein is CSARDAGTSGAYEQYF. In DNA form, the CDR3 reads TGCAGTGCTAGAGATGCCGGGACTAGCGGTGCCTACGAGCAGTACTTC. V is TRBV20-1 and J is TRBJ2-7, with 11 bases identical to TRBD2. Germline-derived CDR1 and CDR2 are DFQATT and SNEGSKA (reference sequence). There are 16 residues in the CDR3. The V gene end was trimmed by 0 bases and the J gene end by 2 bases; junction bases not matched to a gene: 6.

The J gene is TRBJ1-4, the V gene TRBV2; 7 positions match TRBD1. Germline CDR1 reads SNHLY; CDR2 reads FYNNEI. V shed 8 bases, J shed 0 bases, and the junction held 6 bases outside the gene matches. This CDR3 has 15 residues. The CDR3 coding sequence is TGTGCCAGCGGGAGGACAGGCGCAACTAATGAAAAACTGTTTTTT. It encodes CASGRTGATNEKLFF.

In this sample, this clonotype turned up a few times. The chain uses TRBV28 and TRBJ2-7, with D perhaps given as TRBD1 or TRBD2 (5 bases each). Germline V gene lookup returns CDR1 MDHEN and CDR2 SYDVKM. V was trimmed by 5 bases and J by 2 bases, leaving 19 bases between them. The CDR3 runs to 16 residues. The CDR3 is CASSPWAGTGTYEQYF. The CDR3 DNA is TGTGCCAGCAGTCCTTGGGCCGGGACGGGGACCTACGAGCAGTACTTC.

The chain's CDR3 is CASTPGGAAGANVLTF. CDR3 coding DNA: TGTGCCAGTACGCCGGGCGGGGCCGCTGGGGCCAACGTCCTGACTTTC. The gene calls are TRBV19 and TRBJ2-6, with D possibly TRBD2 on 6 matching bases. Germline V lookup: CDR1 LNHDA, CDR2 SQIVND (reference sequence). V was trimmed by 7 bases and J by 2 bases, leaving 15 bases between them. This CDR3 spans 16 amino acids.

The chain employs TRBV6-2 or TRBV6-3 and TRBJ2-4; TRBD2 aligns across 7 bases. V trimming: 8 bases; J trimming: 6 bases; junction bases outside the gene matches: 10. The CDR3 consists of 14 residues. CDR1 is MNHEY, CDR2 SVGEGT, per germline. CDR3 amino acids: CASAFRDYLNIQYF. DNA for the CDR3: TGTGCCAGCGCTTTCCGGGACTATTTAAACATTCAGTACTTC.

This clonotype showed up just a few times. The chain recombines TRBV6-1 with TRBJ1-1; the match to TRBD1 covers 7 bases. CDR1 and CDR2 (germline): MNHNS, SASEGT. This CDR3 has 13 residues. Trimming removed 4 bases from V and 3 bases from J; junction bases left unmatched: 2. CDR3 nucleotides: TGTGCCAGCAGTGCAAGGGGGCACACTGAAGCTTTCTTT. Translating it yields CASSARGHTEAFF.